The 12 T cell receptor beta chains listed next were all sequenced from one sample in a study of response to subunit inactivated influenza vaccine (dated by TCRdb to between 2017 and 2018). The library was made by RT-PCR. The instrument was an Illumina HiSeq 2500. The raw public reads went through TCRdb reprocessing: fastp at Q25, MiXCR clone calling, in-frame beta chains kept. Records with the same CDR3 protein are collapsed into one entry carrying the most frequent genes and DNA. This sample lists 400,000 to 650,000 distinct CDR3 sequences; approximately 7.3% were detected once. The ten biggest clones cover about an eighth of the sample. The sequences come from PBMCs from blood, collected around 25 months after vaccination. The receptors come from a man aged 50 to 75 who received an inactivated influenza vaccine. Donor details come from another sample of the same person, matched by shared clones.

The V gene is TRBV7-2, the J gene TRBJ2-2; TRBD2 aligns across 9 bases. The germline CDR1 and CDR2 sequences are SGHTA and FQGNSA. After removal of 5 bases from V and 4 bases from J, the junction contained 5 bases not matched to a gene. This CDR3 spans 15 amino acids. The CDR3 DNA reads TGTGCCAGCAGCCCGGATAGCGGGAGCACCGGGGAGCTGTTTTTT. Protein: CASSPDSGSTGELFF.

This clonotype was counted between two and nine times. The CDR3 coding sequence is TGCAGTGCTATAACATCTAGCGCCGCCTACAATGAGCAGTTCTTC. This codes for CSAITSSAAYNEQFF. J is TRBJ2-1 and V is TRBV20-1, with D possibly being TRBD2 (6 bases). The germline gives CDR1 DFQATT, CDR2 SNEGSKA (reference sequence). The CDR3 is 15 residues long. The V end was cut by 4 bases, the J end by 2 bases, with 15 bases between.

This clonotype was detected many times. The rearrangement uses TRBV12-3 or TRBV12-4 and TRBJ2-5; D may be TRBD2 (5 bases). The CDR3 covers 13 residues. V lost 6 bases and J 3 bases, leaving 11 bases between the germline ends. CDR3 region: CASSFHGEETQYF. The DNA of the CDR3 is TGTGCCAGCAGCTTCCACGGGGAAGAGACCCAGTACTTC.

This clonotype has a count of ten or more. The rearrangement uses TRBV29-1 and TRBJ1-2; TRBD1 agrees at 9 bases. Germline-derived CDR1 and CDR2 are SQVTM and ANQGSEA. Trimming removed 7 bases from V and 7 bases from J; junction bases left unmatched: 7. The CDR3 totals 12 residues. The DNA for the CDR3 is TGCAGCGACTCGACAGGGGGAGGTGGCTACACCTTC. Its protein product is CSDSTGGGGYTF.

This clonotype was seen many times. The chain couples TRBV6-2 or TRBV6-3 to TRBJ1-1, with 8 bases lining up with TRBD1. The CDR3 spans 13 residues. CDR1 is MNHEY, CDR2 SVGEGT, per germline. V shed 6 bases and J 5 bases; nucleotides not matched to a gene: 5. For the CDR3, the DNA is TGTGCCAGCAGACCAGGGGGCGAAACTGAAGCTTTCTTT. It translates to CASRPGGETEAFF.

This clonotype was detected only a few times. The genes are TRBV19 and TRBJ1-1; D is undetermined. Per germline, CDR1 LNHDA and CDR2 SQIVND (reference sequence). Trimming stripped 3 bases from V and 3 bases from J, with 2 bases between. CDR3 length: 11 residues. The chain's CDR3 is CASSMHTEAFF. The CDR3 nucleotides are TGTGCCAGTAGTATGCACACTGAAGCTTTCTTT.

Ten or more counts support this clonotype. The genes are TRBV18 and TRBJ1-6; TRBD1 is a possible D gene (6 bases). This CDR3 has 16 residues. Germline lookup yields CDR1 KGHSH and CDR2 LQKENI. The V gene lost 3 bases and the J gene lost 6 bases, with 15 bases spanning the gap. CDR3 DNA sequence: TGTGCCAGCTCACCGTTACAGGGACTGTTTAATTCACCCCTCCACTTT. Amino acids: CASSPLQGLFNSPLHF.

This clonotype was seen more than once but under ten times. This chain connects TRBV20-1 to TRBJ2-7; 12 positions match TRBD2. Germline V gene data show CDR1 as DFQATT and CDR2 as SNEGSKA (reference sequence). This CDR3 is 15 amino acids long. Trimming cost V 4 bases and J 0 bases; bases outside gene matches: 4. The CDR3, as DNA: TGCAGTGCTATTGGACTAGCGGGATTCTCCTACGAGCAGTACTTC. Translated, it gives CSAIGLAGFSYEQYF.

CDR3 residues: CASSHFSTKRGPYEQYF. The CDR3 coding sequence is TGTGCCAGCAGTCATTTTTCGACAAAGCGGGGCCCCTACGAGCAGTACTTC. This sequence joins TRBV6-1 and TRBJ2-7; 7 bases fit TRBD2. The germline V gene encodes CDR1 MNHNS and CDR2 SASEGT. The CDR3 totals 17 residues. The trim removed 5 bases at V and 2 bases at J, leaving 15 bases unmatched.

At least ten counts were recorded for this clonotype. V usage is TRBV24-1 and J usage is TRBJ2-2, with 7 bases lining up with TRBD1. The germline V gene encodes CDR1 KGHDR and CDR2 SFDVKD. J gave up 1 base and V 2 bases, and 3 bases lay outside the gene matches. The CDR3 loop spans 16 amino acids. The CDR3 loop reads CATSDSRTGNTGELFF. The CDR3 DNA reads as TGTGCCACCAGTGATTCCAGGACAGGGAACACCGGGGAGCTGTTTTTT.

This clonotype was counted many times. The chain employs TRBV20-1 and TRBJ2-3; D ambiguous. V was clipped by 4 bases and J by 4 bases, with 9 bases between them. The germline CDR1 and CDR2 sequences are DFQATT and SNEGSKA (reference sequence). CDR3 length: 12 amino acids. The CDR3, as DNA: TGCAGTGCTACCAAGGTCGCAGATACGCAGTATTTT. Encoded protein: CSATKVADTQYF.

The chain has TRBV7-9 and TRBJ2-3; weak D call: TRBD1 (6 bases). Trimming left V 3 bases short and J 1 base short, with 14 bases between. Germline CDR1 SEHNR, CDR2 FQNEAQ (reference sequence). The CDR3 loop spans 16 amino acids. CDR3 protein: CASSFATGQGTDTQYF. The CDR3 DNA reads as TGTGCCAGCAGCTTCGCCACGGGACAAGGCACAGATACGCAGTATTTT.